This T cell receptor (beta chain) was captured in a study of cytomegalovirus exposure and HLA in healthy donors. Study-wide results and limits: Per a later analysis, HLA-associated TCR beta chains showed more clonal expansion than other, equally common TCR beta chains. TCR sequences were mostly rare, though some public TCRs occurred in many donors.

The germline V gene has CDR1 MNHEY and CDR2 SVGAGI. This CDR3 contains 14 residues. Primers for the PCR totalled 60 Vbeta and 13 Jbeta. Only in-frame clones appear in the TCRdb table, and some are missing; sequencing was by immunoSEQ multiplex PCR. Among 130,000 or so clones listed, just under 80% were seen once. With respect to this clone: The target antigen is unknown.

The clonotype comes from a male donor in good health and CMV-seronegative. Sequenced material: PBMCs. The rearrangement uses TRBV6-5 and TRBJ2-5; 10 bases line up with TRBD1. The CDR3 region is CASGTGVGGETQYF. The CDR3 DNA follows: TGTGCTTCCGGGACAGGGGTAGGAGGAGAGACCCAGTACTTC.